Below are 11 T cell receptor beta chains sequenced from a single sample in a study of vaccination effects on CD4 cells after COVID-19. The authors isolated CD4+ T cells after about 10 days of culture. Generated by immunoSEQ multiplex PCR, the TCRdb table keeps only in-frame clones and is missing some. This sample yields tens of thousands of clones, of which 50% to 70% are seen a single time; roughly 5.5% belongs to the top ten. No antigen has been identified for these receptors. This specimen was CD4+ T cells from PBMCs cultured without peptide, taken before COVID-19 vaccination. All receptors derive from a human donor who received a COVID-19 vaccine.

The rearrangement uses TRBV14 and TRBJ2-2; no firm D call. Germline V gene sequence: CDR1 SGHDN, CDR2 FVKESK. V lost 7 bases and J 2 bases, leaving 8 bases between the germline ends. The CDR3 consists of 13 residues. The CDR3 spells CASTNINTGELFF. The CDR3 bases are TGTGCCAGCACAAATATAAACACCGGGGAGCTGTTTTTT.

The J gene is TRBJ2-5, the V gene TRBV24-1; D ambiguous. CDR3 length: 14 amino acids. From germline, CDR1 is KGHDR and CDR2 SFDVKD. V shed 4 bases and J shed 5 bases, with 13 bases lying between them. CDR3 coding DNA: TGTGCCACCAGTGAGACCGGGCCCCGGGAGACCCAGTACTTC. Encoded protein: CATSETGPRETQYF.

The CDR3 DNA follows: TGTGCCAGCAGTCCCCCGCGGGGGCTAGGCACAGATACGCAGTATTTT. Translation: CASSPPRGLGTDTQYF. The V and J genes are TRBV27 and TRBJ2-3; possible D gene TRBD2, 7 bases. The V end was cut by 5 bases, the J end by 1 base, with 16 bases between. Germline-derived CDR1 and CDR2 are MNHEY and SMNVEV (reference sequence). The CDR3 runs 16 residues.

The rearrangement joins TRBV6-5 to TRBJ2-2; no clear D gene. CDR1 and CDR2 from the germline V gene are MNHEY and SVGAGI. The CDR3 spans 14 residues. The V and J ends lost 7 bases and 0 bases respectively, with 9 bases between them. The CDR3 DNA reads TGTGCCAGCAAACAAGTCGCGAACACCGGGGAGCTGTTTTTT. Protein product: CASKQVANTGELFF.

This clone was seen a few times. This chain connects TRBV3-1 (or the pseudogene TRBV3-2) to TRBJ1-6; D ambiguous. Trimming shortened V by 4 bases and J by 9 bases, and 10 bases separated the two germline ends. CDR3 length: 13 residues. Per germline, CDR1 LGHDT and CDR2 YNNKEL (reference sequence). CDR3 sequence reads: CASSPNDASPLHF. The CDR3 coding sequence is TGTGCCAGCAGCCCAAACGATGCTTCACCCCTCCACTTT.

The chain links TRBV3-1 (or the pseudogene TRBV3-2) to TRBJ2-5; tentative D call: TRBD1 (5 bases). V was pared by 0 bases and J by 4 bases, with 12 bases between. The CDR3 sequence is 15 residues long. From germline, CDR1 is LGHDT and CDR2 YNNKEL (reference sequence). The CDR3 reads CASSQDVHRTETQYF. The CDR3 DNA reads TGTGCCAGCAGCCAAGATGTCCACAGGACAGAGACCCAGTACTTC.

J is TRBJ2-1 and V is TRBV13; 8 bases agree with TRBD2. V lost 5 bases and J lost 6; bases outside the gene matches: 6. The germline gives CDR1 PRHDT, CDR2 FYEKMQ (reference sequence). CDR3 length: 14 residues. CDR3 sequence: CASSHTGGPNEQFF. In nucleotides, the CDR3 is TGTGCCAGCAGCCATACGGGAGGGCCCAATGAGCAGTTCTTC.

The J gene is TRBJ2-1, the V gene TRBV5-1, with a possible D match to TRBD2 (5 bases). The V gene lost 4 bases and the J gene lost 11 bases, with 13 bases spanning the gap. This CDR3 spans 12 amino acids. The germline V gene has CDR1 SGHRS and CDR2 YFSETQ. This CDR3 reads CASSPGGQQQFF. The CDR3 coding sequence is TGCGCCAGCAGCCCCGGCGGGCAACAGCAGTTCTTC.

J is TRBJ1-1 and V is TRBV2, with D unresolved. The germline V gene has CDR1 SNHLY and CDR2 FYNNEI. V dropped 2 bases and J dropped 4 bases, with 11 bases sitting between them. The CDR3 runs 14 residues. As DNA, the CDR3 is TGTGCCAGCAGTGAAAGGTCGTCTGGCACTGAAGCTTTCTTT. Protein product: CASSERSSGTEAFF.

The V and J genes are TRBV7-2 and TRBJ2-7; D is perhaps TRBD1 (6 bases). The CDR3 is 15 residues long. Looked up from germline, CDR1 is SGHTA and CDR2 is FQGNSA. V lost 6 bases to trimming and J lost 6 bases, with 21 bases between them. This CDR3 is CASSSTRQVRFEQYF. CDR3 nucleotides: TGTGCCAGCAGTTCAACTCGACAGGTTCGTTTCGAGCAGTACTTC.

The chain combines TRBV20-1 with TRBJ1-1; D is unclear. The V end was cut by 0 bases, the J end by 4 bases, with 3 bases between. Germline values: CDR1 DFQATT, CDR2 SNEGSKA (reference sequence). The CDR3 has 11 residues. Here the CDR3 reads CSARDITEAFF. CDR3 DNA: TGCAGTGCTAGAGACATCACTGAAGCTTTCTTT.